The 24 T cell receptor beta chains in this list originate from one sample, sequenced in a study of blood T cells in healthy people across ages. A second 7 to 11 cycle PCR used barcoded and J-beta primers. MiXCR, applied by TCRdb to the 5' RACE reads, yields one record per CDR3 protein. The sample lists approximately 830,000 distinct CDR3 sequences, under 80% seen once, with 28% in the top ten. The sample consisted of blood. Receptor source: a man aged 25 to 40 in good health.

The V and J genes are TRBV7-3 and TRBJ2-5; tentative D call: TRBD1 (5 bases). The CDR3 contains 15 residues. The V gene's germline CDR1 is SGHTA and CDR2 FQGTGA. V shed 2 bases and J shed 4 bases, with 14 bases lying between them. CDR3 sequence: CASSLGAGFGETQYF. CDR3 nucleotide sequence: TGTGCCAGCAGCTTAGGGGCAGGGTTCGGAGAGACCCAGTACTTC.

V gene TRBV6-5 combines with J gene TRBJ2-4; D is possibly TRBD2 (6 bases). The J call is doubtful: the DNA matches TRBJ2-7 better. The CDR3 runs 15 residues. Germline CDR1 is MNHEY and CDR2 is SVGAGI. CDR3 nucleotides: TGTGCCAGCTCCATAGGAGGAGGGGCCGGTTACGAGCAGTACTTC. Its translation: CASSIGGGAGYEQYF.

The gene calls are TRBV27 and TRBJ2-1, with 11 bases aligning to TRBD1. The CDR3 runs 14 residues. Germline assignment: CDR1 MNHEY and CDR2 SMNVEV (reference sequence). V gave up 7 bases and J gave up 9 bases; unmatched junction bases: 8. The CDR3 reads CASIGQGATGEQFF. CDR3 DNA sequence: TGTGCCAGCATTGGACAGGGGGCAACGGGTGAGCAGTTCTTC.

This clonotype has a single count. The chain joins TRBV7-3 to TRBJ2-1, with 8 bases lining up with TRBD1. This CDR3 has 15 amino acids. The germline gives CDR1 SGHTA, CDR2 FQGTGA. The J segment lost 2 bases and the V segment lost 5 bases, leaving 5 bases of the junction unmatched. The CDR3 DNA reads TGTGCCAGCAGCCCGACAGGGGTCCCCTACAATGAGCAGTTCTTC. Its translation is CASSPTGVPYNEQFF.

The genes are TRBV10-3 and TRBJ2-7; 7 bases match TRBD1. The CDR3 covers 14 residues. Germline V lookup: CDR1 ENHRY, CDR2 SYGVKD. The ends lost 7 bases at V and 5 bases at J; junction bases unmatched: 11. CDR3 amino acids: CAITHRDRIDEQYF. The CDR3 nucleotides read TGTGCCATCACCCACCGGGACAGAATTGACGAGCAGTACTTC.

The chain recombines TRBV12-3 or TRBV12-4 with TRBJ1-5; D uncertain. The CDR3 length is 12 residues. V was pared by 4 bases and J by 4 bases, with 5 bases between. In nucleotides, the CDR3 is TGTGCCAGCAGTTCCCAAAATCAGCCCCAGCATTTT. Encoded protein: CASSSQNQPQHF.

In this sample, this clonotype turned up a few times. The chain uses TRBV30 and TRBJ2-7; D is ambiguous. The CDR3 loop spans 12 amino acids. In germline, CDR1 is GTSNPN, CDR2 SVGIG (reference sequence). Between the trimmed V and J ends, which lost 0 bases and 8 bases, there was a span of 11 bases. CDR3 region: CAWSVTAVQQYF. DNA for the CDR3: TGTGCCTGGAGTGTCACAGCCGTCCAGCAGTACTTC. Together with reference TRBV30 and TRBJ2-7, the CDR3 gives the full variable domain: SQTIHQWPATLVQPVGSPLSLECTVEGTSNPNLYWYRQAAGRGLQLLFYSVGIGQISSEVPQNLSASRPQDRQFILSSKKLLLSDSGFYLCAWSVTAVQQYFGPGTRLTVT.

This clonotype was observed a single time. The chain combines TRBV6-2 or TRBV6-3 with TRBJ2-1; 8 nucleotides line up with TRBD1. V was clipped by 2 bases and J by 7 bases; unmatched bases: 7. The germline V gene encodes CDR1 MNHEY and CDR2 SVGEGT. The CDR3 is 15 amino acids. The CDR3 nucleotides are TGTGCCAGCAGTTACGGGGCAGGGGGCTTGAATGAGCAGTTCTTC. Residues: CASSYGAGGLNEQFF.

The chain recombines TRBV29-1 with TRBJ2-5, with TRBD1 identical over 9 bases. TRBJ2-7 matches the DNA end more closely, so the J call is doubtful. The CDR3 sequence is 13 residues long. Germline values: CDR1 SQVTM, CDR2 ANQGSEA. The CDR3 loop reads CSGTDRGFYEQYF. CDR3 coding DNA: TGCAGCGGGACGGACAGGGGCTTTTACGAGCAGTACTTC.

This sequence joins TRBV20-1 and TRBJ2-1, with 12 bases lining up with TRBD2. Germline V gene lookup returns CDR1 DFQATT and CDR2 SNEGSKA (reference sequence). The CDR3 spans 16 residues. V dropped 3 bases and J dropped 11; count of bases not matched to a gene: 14. This chain's CDR3 is CSASSLRTSGEVKQFF. The DNA of the CDR3 is TGCAGTGCTAGCTCATTACGGACTAGCGGGGAGGTAAAGCAGTTCTTC.

CDR3 DNA: TGCAGTCTTTCTCCGGGACTAGCGGGAAAAGAGACCCAGTACTTC. Its protein product is CSLSPGLAGKETQYF. V gene TRBV20-1 combines with J gene TRBJ2-5; the match to TRBD2 covers 13 bases. The ends lost 8 bases at V and 3 bases at J; junction bases unmatched: 9. This CDR3 contains 15 residues. CDR1 and CDR2 (germline): DFQATT, SNEGSKA (reference sequence).

The chain joins TRBV5-8 to TRBJ2-1, with D perhaps assigned TRBD1 or TRBD2 (7 bases each). There are 16 residues in the CDR3. From germline, CDR1 is SGHTS and CDR2 YDEGEE. The V gene lost 1 base and the J gene lost 2 bases, with 13 bases spanning the gap. CDR3 protein: CASSLFPGGAYNEQFF. The DNA for the CDR3 is TGTGCCAGCAGCTTGTTCCCAGGGGGGGCCTACAATGAGCAGTTCTTC.

This clonotype showed up just a few times. CDR3 sequence: CASSRDLNQPQHF. The CDR3 DNA follows: TGTGCCAGCAGCCGGGATCTGAATCAGCCCCAGCATTTT. The chain carries TRBV7-2 and TRBJ1-5; no reliable D call. The CDR3 is made up of 13 amino acids. The germline V and J ends were trimmed by 5 bases and 4 bases, with 9 bases remaining between them. Germline loops: CDR1 SGHTA, CDR2 FQGNSA. Full variable domain (missing parts from reference TRBV7-2 and TRBJ1-5): GAGVSQSPSNKVTEKGKDVELRCDPISGHTALYWYRQSLGQGLEFLIYFQGNSAPDKSGLPSDRFSAERTGGSVSTLTIQRTQQEDSAVYLCASSRDLNQPQHFGDGTRLSIL.

V and J are TRBV6-6 and TRBJ2-5, with D perhaps being TRBD1 or TRBD2 (5 bases each). V lost 7 bases and J 11 bases, leaving 14 bases between the germline ends. This CDR3 has 11 amino acids. Germline CDR1 MNHNY, CDR2 SVGAGI (reference sequence). The CDR3 loop reads CASTLEGKQYF. DNA of the CDR3: TGTGCCAGCACCCTCGAGGGGAAGCAGTACTTC.

This clonotype turned up a few times. This sequence joins TRBV20-1 and TRBJ2-1, with 8 bases matching TRBD1. Germline loops: CDR1 DFQATT, CDR2 SNEGSKA (reference sequence). This CDR3 is built from 14 residues. Losses at the gene ends were 3 bases for V and 4 bases for J; bases not matched to a gene: 5. CDR3 amino acids: CSASRTGIYNEQFF. DNA of the CDR3: TGCAGTGCTAGTCGGACAGGGATATACAATGAGCAGTTCTTC.

The V and J genes are TRBV7-9 and TRBJ1-2; D perhaps matches TRBD1 (5 bases). Germline V lookup: CDR1 SEHNR, CDR2 FQNEAQ (reference sequence). The CDR3 totals 16 residues. V lost 1 base, J lost 3 bases, and 15 bases lay in between. The CDR3 reads CASSLGVGREDYGYTF. CDR3 coding DNA: TGTGCCAGCAGCTTAGGAGTGGGCAGGGAGGACTATGGCTACACCTTC.

The chain couples TRBV5-4 to TRBJ2-1; D ambiguous. Trimming cost V 0 bases and J 6 bases, with 7 bases left between them. Germline V lookup: CDR1 SGHNT, CDR2 YYREEE (reference sequence). CDR3 length: 13 amino acids. CDR3 DNA sequence: TGTGCCAGCAGCTTGGCTGGTACCAATGAGCAGTTCTTC. Translation: CASSLAGTNEQFF.

This clonotype occurred a few times. The chain has TRBV4-2 and TRBJ2-4; D may be TRBD2 (5 bases). This CDR3 has 17 residues. Germline lookup yields CDR1 LGHNA and CDR2 YNFKEQ. The V gene lost 0 bases and the J gene lost 7 bases, with 19 bases spanning the gap. The CDR3 DNA reads as TGTGCCAGCAGCCAAGATCAGAGCGCTAGCCAGGTGAACATTCAGTACTTC. It codes for CASSQDQSASQVNIQYF.

As regards this clonotype: The junction departs from germline at one end; a sequencing error may be responsible. The chain employs TRBV5-1 and TRBJ2-7; D remains unclear. There are 14 residues in the CDR3. Germline CDR1 is SGHRS and CDR2 is YFSETQ. CDR3: CAGRLRTDSYEQYF. The CDR3, as DNA: TGCGCCGGCAGGCTAAGGACGGATTCCTACGAGCAGTACTTC.

This clonotype was seen more than once but under ten times. The rearrangement joins TRBV20-1 to TRBJ2-7; 7 nucleotides agree with TRBD2. Germline CDR1 and CDR2: DFQATT and SNEGSKA (reference sequence). The CDR3 length is 14 residues. V shed 6 bases and J 2 bases; nucleotides not matched to a gene: 10. This chain's CDR3 is CSAGGLADPYEQYF. The CDR3 DNA sequence: TGCAGTGCGGGCGGGCTAGCGGACCCCTACGAGCAGTACTTC.

V usage is TRBV15 and J usage is TRBJ2-7, with D possibly being TRBD1 (7 bases). Trimming left V 0 bases short and J 3 bases short, with 12 bases between. CDR1 and CDR2 (germline): LNHNV, YYDKDF (reference sequence). This CDR3 has 15 amino acids. The CDR3 region is CATSRDQGGHYEQYF. CDR3 coding DNA: TGTGCCACCAGCAGAGATCAGGGGGGCCACTACGAGCAGTACTTC.

A word on this clonotype: One end of the junction does not line up with germline, which may come from a read error. The gene calls are TRBV7-8 and TRBJ2-1, with 10 nucleotides matching TRBD2. Germline CDR1 SGHVS, CDR2 FQNEAQ. CDR3 length: 16 residues. The CDR3 loop is CAGSLTLGLAANEQFF. The CDR3 nucleotides read TGTGCCGGCAGCTTAACTTTAGGACTAGCGGCCAATGAGCAGTTCTTC. The full variable domain, in which reference TRBV7-8 and TRBJ2-1 provide the parts outside the CDR3, is GAGVSQSPRYKVAKRGQDVALRCDPISGHVSLFWYQQALGQGPEFLTYFQNEAQLDKSGLPSDRFFAERPEGSVSTLKIQRTQQEDSAVYLCAGSLTLGLAANEQFFGPGTRLTVL.

Here the CDR3 reads CASSQDPGLMGTEAFF. In DNA form, the CDR3 reads TGCGCCAGCAGCCAAGACCCCGGACTTATGGGGACTGAAGCTTTCTTT. The chain uses TRBV4-3 and TRBJ1-1, with unresolved D. Germline V gene sequence: CDR1 LGHNA, CDR2 YSLEER. With 0 bases removed from V and 5 bases from J, the gap between germline ends came to 16 bases. This CDR3 comprises 16 residues.

The chain combines TRBV7-2 with TRBJ2-7; weak D call: TRBD1 (6 bases). This CDR3 spans 13 amino acids. Trimming pared 4 bases from V and 5 bases from J, leaving 12 bases between. CDR1 SGHTA and CDR2 FQGNSA come from the germline V gene. The CDR3 is CASSYDRTHEQYF. CDR3 DNA: TGTGCCAGCAGCTACGACAGGACCCACGAGCAGTACTTC.